The rows below give T cell receptor beta chains drawn from one sample of a study of a mutant IDH1 vaccine in newly diagnosed glioma. These receptors' targets are unknown. This table comes from immunoSEQ multiplex PCR, and its TCRdb copy is limited to in-frame clones, with some not included. Of 77,000 or so clones in the sample, more than 80% are singletons; the top ten hold approximately 0.8%. Sequencing was performed on PBMCs, taken from a glioma patient whose treatment included an IDH1 peptide vaccine. These receptors were obtained from a woman in her 50s with glioma. Each CDR3 is given with its conserved first and last residue. D genes are given only for firm matches. Some rows mark clone size as missing; the rest say once, few, many or name a class of expanded clone.

D: TRBD1; size: .; V: TRBV19; length: 14; J: TRBJ2-2; DNA: TGTGCCAGTAGTACAGGGGGCGACACCGGGGAGCTGTTTTTT; CDR3: CASSTGGDTGELFF
D: .; size: .; V: TRBV5-1; length: 15; J: TRBJ2-7; DNA: TGCGCCAGCAAGGATCACAGCCAGAGCTCCTACGAGCAGTACTTC; CDR3: CASKDHSQSSYEQYF
D: .; size: .; V: TRBV30; length: 14; J: TRBJ2-7; DNA: TGTGCCTGGAGTGTAGGGGGGACCACATACGAGCAGTACTTC; CDR3: CAWSVGGTTYEQYF
D: .; size: .; V: TRBV2; length: 12; J: TRBJ1-6; DNA: TGTGCCAGCACCCCGGCCCAATCACCCCTCCACTTT; CDR3: CASTPAQSPLHF
D: .; size: .; V: TRBV28; length: 11; J: TRBJ2-2; DNA: TGTGCCAGCAGTTCCGACGGGGAGCTGTTTTTT; CDR3: CASSSDGELFF
D: TRBD2; size: .; V: TRBV28; length: 16; J: TRBJ2-5; DNA: TGTGCCAGCAGTAAGGGACTAGCGGGAGTAAGGGAGACCCAGTACTTC; CDR3: CASSKGLAGVRETQYF
D: .; size: .; V: TRBV6-1; length: 14; J: TRBJ1-1; DNA: TGTGCCAGCATTCAACACCGGGAAAACACTGAAGCTTTCTTT; CDR3: CASIQHRENTEAFF
D: .; size: few; V: TRBV9; length: 15; J: TRBJ2-5; DNA: TGTGCCAGCAGCGTCCGAGGCTCGGCGGGGGAGACCCAGTACTTC; CDR3: CASSVRGSAGETQYF
D: .; size: .; V: TRBV18; length: 14; J: TRBJ2-2; DNA: TGTGCCAGCTCACCTGTACTAGACACCGGGGAGCTGTTTTTT; CDR3: CASSPVLDTGELFF
D: TRBD2; size: .; V: TRBV25-1; length: 15; J: TRBJ2-1; DNA: TGTGCCAGCACCCGAAGCGGGAGCTCCTACAATGAGCAGTTCTTC; CDR3: CASTRSGSSYNEQFF
D: TRBD1; size: few; V: TRBV5-1; length: 14; J: TRBJ1-6; DNA: TGCGCCAGCAGCTCGGGACAGGGGAATTCACCCCTCCACTTT; CDR3: CASSSGQGNSPLHF
D: TRBD2; size: .; V: TRBV18; length: 14; J: TRBJ2-5; DNA: TGTGCCACCGCTCTAGCGGGAGGGAAAGAGACCCAGTACTTC; CDR3: CATALAGGKETQYF
D: .; size: .; V: TRBV4-1; length: 15; J: TRBJ2-4; DNA: TGCGCCAGCAGCCAAGGTGGGTGGACCAAAAACATTCAGTACTTC; CDR3: CASSQGGWTKNIQYF
D: .; size: once; V: TRBV5-8; length: 15; J: TRBJ2-1; DNA: TGTGCCAGCAGCTTGGGGCAGGTGGGGAGAAATGAGCAGTTCTTC; CDR3: CASSLGQVGRNEQFF
D: .; size: .; V: TRBV2; length: 14; J: TRBJ2-7; DNA: TGTGCCAGCAGCGAACAGGGTCTCGCCTACGAGCAGTACTTC; CDR3: CASSEQGLAYEQYF
D: .; size: .; V: TRBV4-1; length: 14; J: TRBJ2-1; DNA: TGCGCCAGCAGCCCGGGGAGGCGCCACAATGAGCAGTTCTTC; CDR3: CASSPGRRHNEQFF
D: TRBD2; size: .; V: TRBV7-8; length: 16; J: TRBJ2-7; DNA: TGTGCCAGCAGCCCTTATAGACTAGCGGGGGGCTACGAGCAGTACTTC; CDR3: CASSPYRLAGGYEQYF
D: .; size: .; V: TRBV7-3; length: 14; J: TRBJ1-1; DNA: TGTGCCAGCCTCCCGGGGCCAGAGAACACTGAAGCTTTCTTT; CDR3: CASLPGPENTEAFF
D: TRBD1; size: .; V: TRBV25-1; length: 15; J: TRBJ1-5; DNA: TGTGCCAGCAGTGCCCCGGGACAGGGTAATCAGCCCCAGCATTTT; CDR3: CASSAPGQGNQPQHF
D: TRBD1; size: .; V: TRBV7-9; length: 16; J: TRBJ2-7; DNA: TGTGCCAGCAGCTATACGGGACAGGGGGCGGTTGACGAGCAGTACTTC; CDR3: CASSYTGQGAVDEQYF
D: TRBD2; size: .; V: TRBV6-1; length: 17; J: TRBJ2-1; DNA: TGTGCCAGCAGTGAACTAAAGACTAGCGGGAGGGGGAATGAGCAGTTCTTC; CDR3: CASSELKTSGRGNEQFF
D: .; size: .; V: TRBV10-3; length: 16; J: TRBJ2-7; DNA: TGTGCCATCAGTGAGTCGGGGCTAGCTGCCTCCTACGAGCAGTACTTC; CDR3: CAISESGLAASYEQYF
D: .; size: once; V: TRBV29-1; length: 12; J: TRBJ2-3; DNA: TGCAGCGTGCGGCCAGAGGGGGATACGCAGTATTTT; CDR3: CSVRPEGDTQYF
D: .; size: .; V: TRBV2; length: 15; J: TRBJ2-1; DNA: TGTGCCAGCAGTGAACAGACTTATTATTACAATGAGCAGTTCTTC; CDR3: CASSEQTYYYNEQFF
D: .; size: few; V: TRBV5-4; length: 12; J: TRBJ1-4; DNA: TGTGCCAGCAGCTTTCAGAAGGAAAAACTGTTTTTT; CDR3: CASSFQKEKLFF
D: TRBD1; size: once; V: TRBV28; length: 16; J: TRBJ1-5; DNA: TGTGCCAGCAGTTCGCACAGGGGGCGCAAGGATCAGCCCCAGCATTTT; CDR3: CASSSHRGRKDQPQHF
D: TRBD1; size: .; V: TRBV5-1; length: 16; J: TRBJ1-1; DNA: TGCGCCAGCAGCCATGGCACAGGGGGCGCGAACACTGAAGCTTTCTTT; CDR3: CASSHGTGGANTEAFF
D: .; size: .; V: TRBV20-1; length: 11; J: TRBJ2-1; DNA: TGCAGTGCTCGGGACTACAATGAGCAGTTCTTC; CDR3: CSARDYNEQFF
D: TRBD2; size: .; V: TRBV28; length: 13; J: TRBJ2-3; DNA: TGTGCCAGCAGTCCGGGGGGTGCAGATACGCAGTATTTT; CDR3: CASSPGGADTQYF
D: .; size: .; V: TRBV28; length: 14; J: TRBJ2-3; DNA: TGTGCCAGCAGTTTCCGGGGGGCCACAGATACGCAGTATTTT; CDR3: CASSFRGATDTQYF
D: .; size: .; V: TRBV29-1; length: 10; J: TRBJ2-7; DNA: TGCAGCGTCAGAATATCCGAGCAGTACTTC; CDR3: CSVRISEQYF
D: .; size: .; V: TRBV6-5; length: 12; J: TRBJ1-1; DNA: TGTGCCAGCACCCAGGGGAACACTGAAGCTTTCTTT; CDR3: CASTQGNTEAFF
D: .; size: .; V: TRBV7-2; length: 15; J: TRBJ1-6; DNA: TGTGCCAGCAGCTTGGACCTAGCCCGGCATTCACCCCTCCACTTT; CDR3: CASSLDLARHSPLHF